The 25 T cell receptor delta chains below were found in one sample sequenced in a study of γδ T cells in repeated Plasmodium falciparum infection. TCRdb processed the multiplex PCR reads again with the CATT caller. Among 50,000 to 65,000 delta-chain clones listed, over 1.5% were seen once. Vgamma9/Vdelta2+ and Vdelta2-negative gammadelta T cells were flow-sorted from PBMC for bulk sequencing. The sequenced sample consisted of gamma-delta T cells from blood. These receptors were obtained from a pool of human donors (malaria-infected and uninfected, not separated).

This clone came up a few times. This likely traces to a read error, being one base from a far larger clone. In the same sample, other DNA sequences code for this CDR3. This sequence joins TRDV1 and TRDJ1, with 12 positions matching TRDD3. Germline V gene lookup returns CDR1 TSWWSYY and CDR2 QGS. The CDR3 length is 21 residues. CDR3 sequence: CALGDNPTWVGWGIRSDKLIF. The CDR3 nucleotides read TGTGCCCTTGGGGATAATCCTACTTGGGTTGGCTGGGGGATACGCTCCGATAAACTCATCTTT.

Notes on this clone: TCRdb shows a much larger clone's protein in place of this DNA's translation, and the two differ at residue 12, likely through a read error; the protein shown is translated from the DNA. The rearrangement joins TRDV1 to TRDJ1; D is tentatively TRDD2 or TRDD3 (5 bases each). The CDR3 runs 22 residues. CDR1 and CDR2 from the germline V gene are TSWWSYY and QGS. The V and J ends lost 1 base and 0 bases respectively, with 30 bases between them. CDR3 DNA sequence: TGTGCTCTTGGGGAACCGAGACCTACCCAGGGGGTACCGCTCAAGTACACCGATAAACTCATCTTT. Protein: CALGEPRPTQGVPLKYTDKLIF.

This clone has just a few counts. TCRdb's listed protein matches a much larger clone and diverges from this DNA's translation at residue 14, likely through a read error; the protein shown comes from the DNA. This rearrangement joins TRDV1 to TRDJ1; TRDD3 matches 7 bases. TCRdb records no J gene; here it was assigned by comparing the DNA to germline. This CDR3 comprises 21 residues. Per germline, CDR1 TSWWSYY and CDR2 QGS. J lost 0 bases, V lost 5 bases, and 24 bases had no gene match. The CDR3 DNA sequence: TGTGCTCTTGGGTCACGGTTAAAGGGACAACTACTGGGGACGTACACCGATAAACTCATCTTT. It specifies CALGSRLKGQLLGTYTDKLIF.

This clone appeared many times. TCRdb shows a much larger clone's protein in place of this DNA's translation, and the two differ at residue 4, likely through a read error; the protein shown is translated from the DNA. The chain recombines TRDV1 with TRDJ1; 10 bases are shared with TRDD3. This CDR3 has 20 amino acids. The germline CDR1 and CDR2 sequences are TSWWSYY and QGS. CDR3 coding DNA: TGTGCTCTTAGGGAGTTATTACTATTACACAACTACGGGGGGATACGGGAACTCATCTTT. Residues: CALRELLLLHNYGGIRELIF.

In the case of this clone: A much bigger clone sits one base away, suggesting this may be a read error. The CDR3 loop reads CALGELLLRSHTGGQLIF. The CDR3 DNA sequence: TGTGCTCTTGGGGAACTTCTCCTACGGTCGCATACTGGGGGTCAACTCATCTTT. The chain recombines TRDV1 with TRDJ1; TRDD3 matches 8 bases. The V segment lost 0 bases and the J segment 9 bases; nucleotides outside the gene matches: 18. Germline CDR1 is TSWWSYY and CDR2 is QGS. The CDR3 is made up of 18 amino acids.

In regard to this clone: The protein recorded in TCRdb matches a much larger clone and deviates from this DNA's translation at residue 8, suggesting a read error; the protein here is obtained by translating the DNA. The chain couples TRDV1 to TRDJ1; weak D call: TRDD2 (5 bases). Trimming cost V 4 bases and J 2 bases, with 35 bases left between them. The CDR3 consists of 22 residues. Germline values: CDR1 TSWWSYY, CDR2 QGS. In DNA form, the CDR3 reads TGTGCTCTTGGGGGCCTCCCTCTTCCCGAAAGGCGACCCACGAAGAAGACCGATAAACTCATCTTT. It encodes CALGGLPLPERRPTKKTDKLIF.

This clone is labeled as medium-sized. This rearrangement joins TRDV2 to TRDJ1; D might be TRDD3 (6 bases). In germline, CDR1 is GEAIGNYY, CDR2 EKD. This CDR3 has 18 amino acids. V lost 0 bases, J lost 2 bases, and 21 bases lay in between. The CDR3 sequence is CACDTGIGTRIQTDKLIF. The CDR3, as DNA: TGTGCCTGTGACACCGGTATTGGAACGAGGATACAAACCGATAAACTCATCTTT.

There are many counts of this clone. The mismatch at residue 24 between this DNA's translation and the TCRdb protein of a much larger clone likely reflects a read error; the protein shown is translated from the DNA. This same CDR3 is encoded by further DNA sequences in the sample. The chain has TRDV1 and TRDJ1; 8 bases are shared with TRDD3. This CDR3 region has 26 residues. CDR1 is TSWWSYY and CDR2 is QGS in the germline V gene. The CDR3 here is CALGELCFLSSSLAATGGEYTDKPIF. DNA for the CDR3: TGTGCTCTTGGGGAACTCTGTTTCCTGTCATCTTCCTTAGCGGCTACTGGGGGCGAGTACACCGATAAACCCATCTTT.

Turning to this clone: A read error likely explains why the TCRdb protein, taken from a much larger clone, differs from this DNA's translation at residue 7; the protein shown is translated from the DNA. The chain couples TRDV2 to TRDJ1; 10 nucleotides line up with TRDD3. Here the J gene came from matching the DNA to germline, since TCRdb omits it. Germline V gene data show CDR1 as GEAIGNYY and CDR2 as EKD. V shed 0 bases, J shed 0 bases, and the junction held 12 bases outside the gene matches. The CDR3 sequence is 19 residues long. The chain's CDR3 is CACDTLPGDTPRYTDKLIF. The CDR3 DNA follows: TGTGCCTGTGACACCTTACCGGGGGATACGCCCCGATACACCGATAAACTCATCTTT.

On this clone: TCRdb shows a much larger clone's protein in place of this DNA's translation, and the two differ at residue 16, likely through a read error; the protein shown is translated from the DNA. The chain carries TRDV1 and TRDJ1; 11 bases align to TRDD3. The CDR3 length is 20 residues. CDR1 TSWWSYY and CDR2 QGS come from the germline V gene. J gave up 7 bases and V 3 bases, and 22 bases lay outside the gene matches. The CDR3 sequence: CALGDPYAYVNWGIDGKLIF. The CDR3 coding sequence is TGTGCTCTTGGGGACCCGTATGCCTACGTGAACTGGGGGATAGACGGTAAACTCATCTTT.

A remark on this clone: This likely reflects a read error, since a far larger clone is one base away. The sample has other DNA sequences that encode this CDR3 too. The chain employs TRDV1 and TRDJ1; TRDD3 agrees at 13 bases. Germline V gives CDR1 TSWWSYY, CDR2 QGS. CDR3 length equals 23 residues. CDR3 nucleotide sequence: TGCGCTCTTGGGGAACTCGAGAGGCCAGTACTGGGGGATACGCTCGGGGGCACCGATAAACTCATCTTT. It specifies CALGELERPVLGDTLGGTDKLIF.

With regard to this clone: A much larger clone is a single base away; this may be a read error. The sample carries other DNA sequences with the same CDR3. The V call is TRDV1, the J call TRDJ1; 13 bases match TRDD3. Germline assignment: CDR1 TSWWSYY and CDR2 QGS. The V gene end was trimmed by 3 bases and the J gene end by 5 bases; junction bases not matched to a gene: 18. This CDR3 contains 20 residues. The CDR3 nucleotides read TGTGCTCTTGGGGAGACAATCTTCCCTATTCACTGGGGGATACGTGATAAACTCATCTTT. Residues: CALGETIFPIHWGIRDKLIF.

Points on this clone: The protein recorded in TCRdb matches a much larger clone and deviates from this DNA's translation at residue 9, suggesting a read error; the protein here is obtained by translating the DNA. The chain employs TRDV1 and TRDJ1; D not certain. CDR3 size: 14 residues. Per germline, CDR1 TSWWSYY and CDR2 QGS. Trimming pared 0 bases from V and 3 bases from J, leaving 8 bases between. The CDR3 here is CALGELGLADKLIF. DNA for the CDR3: TGTGCTCTTGGGGAACTAGGGTTGGCCGATAAACTCATCTTT.

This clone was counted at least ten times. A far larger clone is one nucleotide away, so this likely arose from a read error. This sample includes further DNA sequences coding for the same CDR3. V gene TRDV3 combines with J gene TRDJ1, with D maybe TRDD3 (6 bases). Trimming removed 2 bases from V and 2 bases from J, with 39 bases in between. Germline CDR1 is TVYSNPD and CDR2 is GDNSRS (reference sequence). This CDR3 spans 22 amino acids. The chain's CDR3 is CAFREGRFSPFWGPGRTDKLIF. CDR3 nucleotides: TGTGCCTTTCGTGAGGGGCGCTTCTCCCCTTTCTGGGGTCCAGGGAGAACCGATAAACTCATCTTT.

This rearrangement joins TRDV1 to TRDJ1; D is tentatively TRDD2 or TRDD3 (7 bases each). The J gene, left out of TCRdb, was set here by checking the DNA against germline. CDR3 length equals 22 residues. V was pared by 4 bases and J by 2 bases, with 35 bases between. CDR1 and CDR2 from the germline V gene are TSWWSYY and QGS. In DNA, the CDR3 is TGTGCTCTTGGGGCCACCCCCGGCCTTCCTGTACCCTGGGGGTGGAGAACCGATAAACTCATCTTT. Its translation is CALGATPGLPVPWGWRTDKLIF.

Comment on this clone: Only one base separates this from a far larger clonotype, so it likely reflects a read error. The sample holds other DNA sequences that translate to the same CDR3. The CDR3 reads CALGETYLGTATDKLIF. The CDR3 DNA reads TGTGCTCTTGGGGAGACATACTTGGGGACGGCCACCGACAAACTCATCTTT. The chain recombines TRDV1 with TRDJ1; tentatively, D is TRDD3 (5 bases). No J segment appears in TCRdb, so it was assigned here by matching the sequence to germline. Germline V CDR1 and CDR2: TSWWSYY, QGS. CDR3 length: 17 residues.

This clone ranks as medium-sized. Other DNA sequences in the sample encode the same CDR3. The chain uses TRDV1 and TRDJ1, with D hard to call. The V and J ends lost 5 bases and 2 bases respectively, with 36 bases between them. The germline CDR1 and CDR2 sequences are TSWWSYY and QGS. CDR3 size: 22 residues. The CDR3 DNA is TGTGCTCTTGGGTTTCAACCGTCCACAGCGGTACTGAGGGTCTTTAAGACCGATAAACTCATCTTT. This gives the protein CALGFQPSTAVLRVFKTDKLIF.

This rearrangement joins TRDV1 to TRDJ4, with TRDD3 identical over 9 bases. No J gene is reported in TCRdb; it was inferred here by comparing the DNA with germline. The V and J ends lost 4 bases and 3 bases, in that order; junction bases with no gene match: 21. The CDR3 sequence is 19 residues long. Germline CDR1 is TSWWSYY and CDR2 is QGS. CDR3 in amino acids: CALGVSVLTLLGEIGPLIF. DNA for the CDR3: TGTGCTCTTGGGGTTAGCGTCTTAACTCTACTGGGGGAGATTGGACCCCTGATCTTT.

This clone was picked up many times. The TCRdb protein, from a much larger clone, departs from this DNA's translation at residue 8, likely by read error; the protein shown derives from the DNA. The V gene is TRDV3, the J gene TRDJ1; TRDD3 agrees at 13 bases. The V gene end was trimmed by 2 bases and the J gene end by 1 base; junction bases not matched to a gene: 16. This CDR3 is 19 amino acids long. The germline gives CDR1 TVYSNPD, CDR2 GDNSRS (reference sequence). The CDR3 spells CAFAPSYRTGGYVTDKLIF. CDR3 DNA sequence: TGTGCCTTTGCGCCTTCCTACAGAACTGGGGGATACGTCACCGATAAACTCATCTTT.

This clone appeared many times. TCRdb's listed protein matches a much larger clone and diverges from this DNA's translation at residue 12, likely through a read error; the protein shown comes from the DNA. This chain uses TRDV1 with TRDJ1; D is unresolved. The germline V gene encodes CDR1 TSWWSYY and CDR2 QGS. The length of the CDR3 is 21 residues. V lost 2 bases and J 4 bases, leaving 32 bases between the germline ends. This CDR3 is CALGEATFRGVRRGQSDKLIF. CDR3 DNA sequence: TGTGCTCTTGGGGAAGCTACGTTTAGAGGGGTTCGGAGGGGCCAAAGCGATAAACTCATCTTT.

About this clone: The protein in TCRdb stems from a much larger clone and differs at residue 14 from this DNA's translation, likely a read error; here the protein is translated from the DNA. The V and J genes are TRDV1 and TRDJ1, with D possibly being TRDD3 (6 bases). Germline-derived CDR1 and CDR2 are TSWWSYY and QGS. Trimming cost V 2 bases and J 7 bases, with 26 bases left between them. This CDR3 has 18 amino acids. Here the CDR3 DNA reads TGTGCTCTTGGGGAAACGAGCCCTTCGCTGGGGCCCCCCGGTAAACTCATCTTT. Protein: CALGETSPSLGPPGKLIF.

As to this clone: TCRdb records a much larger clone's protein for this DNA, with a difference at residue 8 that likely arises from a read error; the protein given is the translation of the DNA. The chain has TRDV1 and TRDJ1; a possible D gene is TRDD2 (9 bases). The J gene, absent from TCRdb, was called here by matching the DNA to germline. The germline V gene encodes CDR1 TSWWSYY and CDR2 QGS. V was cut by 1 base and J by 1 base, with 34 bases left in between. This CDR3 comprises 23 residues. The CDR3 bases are TGTGCTCTTGGGGAACCGATCCCTTCCTACGACAAATACTGGGGGTCTCCCACCGATAAACTCATCTTT. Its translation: CALGEPIPSYDKYWGSPTDKLIF.

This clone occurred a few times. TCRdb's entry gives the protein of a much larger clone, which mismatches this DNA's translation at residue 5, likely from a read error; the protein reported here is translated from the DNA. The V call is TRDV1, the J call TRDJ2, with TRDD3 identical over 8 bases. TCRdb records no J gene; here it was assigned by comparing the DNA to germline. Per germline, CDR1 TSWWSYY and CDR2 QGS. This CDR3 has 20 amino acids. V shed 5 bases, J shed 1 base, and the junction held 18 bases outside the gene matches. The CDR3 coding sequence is TGTGCTCTTGGGAGCCACCGCTTCCAACTGGGGGGCCTTTTGACAGCACAACTCTTCTTT. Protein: CALGSHRFQLGGLLTAQLFF.

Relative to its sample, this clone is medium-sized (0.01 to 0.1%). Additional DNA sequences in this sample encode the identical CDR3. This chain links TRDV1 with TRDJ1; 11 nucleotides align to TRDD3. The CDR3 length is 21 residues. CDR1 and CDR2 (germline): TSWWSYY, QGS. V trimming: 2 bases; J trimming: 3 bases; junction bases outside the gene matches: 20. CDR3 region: CALGEFPFLHLGDTIADKLIF. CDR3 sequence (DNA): TGTGCTCTTGGGGAATTCCCGTTCCTCCATCTGGGGGATACCATTGCCGATAAACTCATCTTT.

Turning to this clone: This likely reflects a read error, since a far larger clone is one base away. CDR3 in amino acids: CAFRGTYFSYLLGFRGTDKLIF. CDR3 DNA sequence: TGTGCCTTCCGTGGAACCTACTTTTCCTACCTACTGGGGTTTCGGGGTACTGATAAACTCATCTTT. The chain carries TRDV3 and TRDJ1; D possibly matches TRDD2 or TRDD3 (7 bases each). TCRdb does not report a J gene; here it was assigned by matching the DNA to germline references. Germline V CDR1 and CDR2: TVYSNPD, GDNSRS (reference sequence). The ends were cut back, 3 bases at V and 5 bases at J, with 43 bases in the middle. This CDR3 comprises 22 residues.